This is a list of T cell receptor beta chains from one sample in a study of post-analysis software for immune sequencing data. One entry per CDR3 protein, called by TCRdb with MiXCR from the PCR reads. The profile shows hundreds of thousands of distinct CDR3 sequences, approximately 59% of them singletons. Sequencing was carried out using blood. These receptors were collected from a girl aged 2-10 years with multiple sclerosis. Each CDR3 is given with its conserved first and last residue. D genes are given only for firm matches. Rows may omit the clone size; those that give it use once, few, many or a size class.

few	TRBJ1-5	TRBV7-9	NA	CASSASRGQPQHF	TGTGCCAGCAGCGCCTCTAGGGGTCAGCCCCAGCATTTT
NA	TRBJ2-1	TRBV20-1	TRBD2	CSARSTGGGTGNEQFF	TGCAGTGCTAGATCGACCGGGGGGGGGACTGGGAATGAGCAGTTCTTC
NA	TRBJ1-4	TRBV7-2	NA	CASSPRQSGEKLFF	TGTGCCAGCAGCCCTCGACAGTCAGGCGAAAAACTGTTTTTT
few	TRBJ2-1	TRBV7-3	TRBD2	CASSPNRLAGHEQFF	TGTGCCAGCAGTCCTAATCGACTAGCGGGACATGAGCAGTTCTTC
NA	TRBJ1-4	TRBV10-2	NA	CASTVEGGGDEKLFF	TGCGCCAGCACGGTAGAGGGGGGTGGCGATGAAAAACTGTTTTTT
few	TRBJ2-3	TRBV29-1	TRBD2	CSVYTSVGPDTQYF	TGCAGCGTCTATACTAGCGTCGGACCAGATACGCAGTATTTT
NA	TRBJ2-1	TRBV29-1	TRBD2	CSAIAGGPYNEQFF	TGCAGCGCTATAGCGGGGGGCCCCTACAATGAGCAGTTCTTC
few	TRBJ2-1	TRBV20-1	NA	CSASVPGTYNEQFF	TGCAGTGCTAGTGTTCCCGGGACATACAATGAGCAGTTCTTC
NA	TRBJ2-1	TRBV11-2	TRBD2	CASSSKTLAGPHPEQFF	TGTGCCAGCAGCTCCAAAACCCTAGCGGGGCCACACCCTGAGCAGTTCTTC
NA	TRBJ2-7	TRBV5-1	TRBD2	CASSVGLAAEQYF	TGCGCCAGCAGCGTGGGACTAGCGGCCGAGCAGTACTTC
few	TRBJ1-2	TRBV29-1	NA	CSSGDPGHSWGYTF	TGCAGCTCGGGGGATCCGGGACATTCTTGGGGCTACACCTTC
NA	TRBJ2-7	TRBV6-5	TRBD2	CASRRGRGLTYEQYF	TGTGCCAGCAGGCGAGGGAGGGGTCTAACCTACGAGCAGTACTTC
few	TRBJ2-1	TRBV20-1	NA	CSASRAREQFF	TGCAGTGCTAGTAGGGCGAGGGAGCAGTTCTTC
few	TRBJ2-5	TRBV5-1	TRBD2	CASAQDGGTQETQYF	TGCGCCAGCGCCCAAGACGGGGGGACCCAAGAGACCCAGTACTTC
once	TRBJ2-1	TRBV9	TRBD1	CASSLTGTGGMNEQFF	TGTGCCAGCAGCTTAACCGGGACAGGGGGGATGAATGAGCAGTTCTTC
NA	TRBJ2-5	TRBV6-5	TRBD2	CASSYPPLAAQETQYF	TGTGCCAGCAGTTACCCCCCACTAGCGGCCCAAGAGACCCAGTACTTC
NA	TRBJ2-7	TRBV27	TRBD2	CASSPRLAGGYEQYF	TGTGCCTCTTCACCAAGACTAGCGGGAGGCTACGAGCAGTACTTC
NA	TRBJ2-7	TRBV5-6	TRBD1	CASSFRGTGNYEQYF	TGTGCCAGCAGCTTTCGCGGGACAGGGAACTACGAGCAGTACTTC
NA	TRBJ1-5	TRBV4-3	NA	CASSQRRRDQPQHF	TGCGCCAGCAGCCAACGACGGAGGGATCAGCCCCAGCATTTT
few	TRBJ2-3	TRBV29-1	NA	CSVEGAGVSADTQYF	TGCAGCGTTGAAGGGGCAGGGGTTTCGGCGGATACGCAGTATTTT
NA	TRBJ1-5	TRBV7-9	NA	CASSLAPGQPQHF	TGTGCCAGCAGCTTAGCGCCGGGCCAGCCCCAGCATTTT
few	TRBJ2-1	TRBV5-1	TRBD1	CASSSTGDEQFF	TGCGCCAGCAGCTCGACAGGGGATGAGCAGTTCTTC
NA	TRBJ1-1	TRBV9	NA	CASSARQVKTTEAFF	TGTGCCAGCAGCGCCCGACAGGTGAAGACGACTGAAGCTTTCTTT
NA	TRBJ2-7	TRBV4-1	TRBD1	CASSLQGPAYEQYF	TGCGCCAGCAGCCTACAGGGGCCTGCCTACGAGCAGTACTTC
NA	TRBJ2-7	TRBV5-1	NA	CAGSDSYEQYF	TGCGCCGGCAGCGACTCCTACGAGCAGTACTTC
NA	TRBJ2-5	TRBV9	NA	CASSVVAGRETQYF	TGTGCCAGCAGCGTAGTGGCGGGCCGGGAGACCCAGTACTTC
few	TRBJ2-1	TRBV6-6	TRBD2	CASSPRLAGDNEQFF	TGTGCCAGCAGTCCCCGACTAGCGGGAGACAATGAGCAGTTCTTC
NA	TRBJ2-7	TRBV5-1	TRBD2	CANSLAARLAGEHEQYF	TGCGCCAACAGCTTGGCCGCAAGACTAGCGGGAGAACACGAGCAGTACTTC
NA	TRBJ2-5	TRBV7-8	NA	CASSPEPEEQYF	TGTGCCAGCAGCCCCGAACCGGAGGAGCAGTACTTC
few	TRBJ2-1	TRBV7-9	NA	CASSPKEGYEQFF	TGTGCCAGCAGCCCCAAGGAGGGGTATGAGCAGTTCTTC
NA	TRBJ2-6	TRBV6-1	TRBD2	CASSTHGGYLSGANVLTF	TGTGCCAGCAGTACCCACGGGGGGTACCTCTCTGGGGCCAACGTCCTGACTTTC
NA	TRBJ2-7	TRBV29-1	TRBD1	CSVATAGTGNEQYF	TGCAGCGTTGCAACGGCCGGGACAGGGAACGAGCAGTACTTC
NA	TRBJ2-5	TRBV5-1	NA	CASSLAQGQETQYF	TGCGCCAGCAGCTTGGCCCAGGGGCAAGAGACCCAGTACTTC
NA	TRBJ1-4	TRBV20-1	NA	CSARSSFGEKLFF	TGCAGTGCCCGCTCGAGTTTTGGTGAAAAACTGTTTTTT
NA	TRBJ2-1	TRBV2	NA	CASRELTNEQFF	TGTGCCAGCAGGGAGTTGACCAATGAGCAGTTCTTC
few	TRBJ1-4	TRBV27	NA	CASSLLGSEEVEKLFF	TGTGCCAGCAGTTTATTGGGCAGTGAAGAAGTCGAAAAACTGTTTTTT
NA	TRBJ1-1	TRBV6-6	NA	CASRTGRNTEAFF	TGTGCCAGCAGAACGGGCCGGAACACTGAAGCTTTCTTT
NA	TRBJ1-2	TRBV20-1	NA	CSASADRNHGYTF	TGCAGTGCTAGTGCGGACAGAAACCATGGCTACACCTTC
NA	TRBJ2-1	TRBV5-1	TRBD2	CASSLTSGAGYNEQFF	TGCGCCAGCAGCCTAACTAGCGGAGCTGGCTACAATGAGCAGTTCTTC
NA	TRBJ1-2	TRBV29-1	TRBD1	CSVSGGGQHGYTF	TGCAGCGTGTCAGGGGGCGGTCAACATGGCTACACCTTC
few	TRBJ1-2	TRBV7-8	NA	CASSVGSYGYTF	TGTGCCAGCAGCGTTGGGTCGTATGGCTACACCTTC
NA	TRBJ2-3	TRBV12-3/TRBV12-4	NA	CASSDRVAESGDTQYF	TGTGCCAGCAGTGATCGGGTAGCGGAGTCCGGAGATACGCAGTATTTT
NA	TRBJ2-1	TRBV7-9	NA	CASSSPWSEPSYNEQFF	TGTGCCAGCAGCTCTCCCTGGTCCGAACCATCCTACAATGAGCAGTTCTTC
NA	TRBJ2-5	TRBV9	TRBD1	CASNRGQADGEQYF	TGTGCCAGCAACCGGGGACAGGCCGACGGAGAGCAGTACTTC
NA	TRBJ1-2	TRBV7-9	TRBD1	CASSLGGTGAYGYTF	TGTGCCAGCAGCTTAGGAGGGACAGGGGCGTATGGCTACACCTTC
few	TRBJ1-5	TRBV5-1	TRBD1	CASSLGTGSNQPQHF	TGTGCCAGCAGTTTGGGGACAGGGAGCAATCAGCCCCAGCATTTT
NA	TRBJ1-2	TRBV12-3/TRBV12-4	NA	CASSGAPRENGYTF	TGTGCCAGCAGTGGGGCACCCAGGGAGAATGGCTACACCTTC
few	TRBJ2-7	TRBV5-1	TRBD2	CASSLGGGSGYEQYF	TGCGCCAGCAGCTTGGGAGGCGGGAGTGGATACGAGCAGTACTTC
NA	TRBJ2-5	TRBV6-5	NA	CASSFFAPWTQGKETQYF	TGTGCCAGCAGTTTCTTCGCTCCATGGACACAGGGTAAAGAGACCCAGTACTTC
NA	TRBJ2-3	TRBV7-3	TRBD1	CASSPTGDISTDTQYF	TGTGCCAGCAGCCCGACAGGGGACATTAGCACAGATACGCAGTATTTT
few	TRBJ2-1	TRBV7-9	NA	CASSPKWGQFF	TGTGCCAGCAGCCCCAAGTGGGGGCAGTTCTTC
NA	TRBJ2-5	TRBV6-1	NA	CASIKGQLQETQYF	TGTGCCAGCATCAAAGGACAGCTTCAAGAGACCCAGTACTTC
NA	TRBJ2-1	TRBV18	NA	CASSPERGSMDEQFF	TGTGCCAGCTCACCAGAAAGAGGATCGATGGATGAGCAGTTCTTC
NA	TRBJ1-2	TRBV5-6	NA	CASSPPGVKGYTF	TGTGCCAGCAGCCCTCCAGGGGTGAAGGGCTACACCTTC
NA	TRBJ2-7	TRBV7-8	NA	CASSFQRSSYEQYF	TGTGCCAGCAGCTTTCAACGGAGCTCCTACGAGCAGTACTTC
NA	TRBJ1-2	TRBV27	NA	CAISWLGRKLGYGYTF	TGTGCCATCTCTTGGCTGGGGCGGAAGCTTGGCTATGGCTACACCTTC
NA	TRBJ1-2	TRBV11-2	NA	CASSLDPTGSLYGHTF	TGTGCCAGCAGCTTAGATCCCACAGGATCCCTCTATGGCCACACCTTC
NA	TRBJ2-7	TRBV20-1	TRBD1	CSAGQGIYEQYF	TGCAGTGCTGGACAGGGGATCTACGAGCAGTACTTC
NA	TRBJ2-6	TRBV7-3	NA	CASSRRGQSFGANVLTF	TGTGCCAGCAGCCGGCGGGGACAGTCCTTCGGGGCCAACGTCCTGACTTTC
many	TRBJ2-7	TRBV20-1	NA	CSATTLNGYEQYF	TGCAGTGCCACGACCCTAAACGGCTACGAGCAGTACTTC